The rows below give T cell receptor delta chains drawn from one sample of a study of gamma-delta chains in newborns, infants, children. TCRdb redid the clone calls on the reads with CATT. The sample gives roughly 2,000 delta-chain clones, approximately 1% of which show up once; over 12% is in the top ten. What was sequenced was blood. These receptors came from a child who was a newborn, infant or young child, either healthy, febrile or measles-vaccinated (not recorded which). Each CDR3 is given with its conserved first and last residue. The D gene is left open where the match is weak. The size of a clone is reported for some rows only, either as once, few or many, or as a class for expanded clones.

length	V	size	J	D	CDR3	DNA
17	TRDV2	large	TRDJ3	TRDD3	CACDTAGDSWDTRQMFF	TGTGCCTGTGACACCGCGGGGGATTCCTGGGACACCCGACAGATGTTTTTC
18	TRDV2	medium-sized	TRDJ3	TRDD3	CACDLAGGYVWDTRQMFF	TGTGCCTGTGACCTGGCCGGGGGATACGTCTGGGACACCCGACAGATGTTTTTC
16	TRDV2	large	TRDJ1	TRDD3	CACDAMGDTATDKLIF	TGTGCCTGTGACGCTATGGGGGATACGGCCACCGATAAACTCATCTTT
18	TRDV2	medium-sized	TRDJ3	TRDD3	CACDKVLGDSWDTRQMFF	TGTGCCTGTGACAAAGTACTGGGGGATAGTTGGGACACCCGACAGATGTTTTTC
19	TRDV2	large	TRDJ3	TRDD3	CACDTVLGDTSWDTRQMFF	TGTGCCTGTGACACCGTACTGGGGGATACATCCTGGGACACCCGACAGATGTTTTTC
15	TRDV2	few	TRDJ1	TRDD3	CACDTLGPYTDKLIF	TGTGCCTGTGACACACTGGGGCCGTATACCGATAAACTCATCTTT
21	TRDV2	medium-sized	TRDJ3	TRDD3	CACDRLLGDTYSSWDTRQMFF	TGTGCCTGTGACCGATTACTGGGGGATACTTATAGCTCCTGGGACACCCGACAGATGTTTTTC
17	TRDV2	NA	TRDJ1	TRDD3	CACDLLGDNADTDKLIF	TGTGCCTGTGACCTACTGGGGGATAACGCCGACACCGATAAACTCATCTTT
16	TRDV2	large	TRDJ3	NA	CACDKLGSWDTRQMFF	TGTGCCTGTGACAAACTGGGCTCCTGGGACACCCGACAGATGTTTTTC
14	TRDV3	medium-sized	TRDJ1	NA	CAWRFFMDTDKLIF	TGTGCCTGGAGGTTTTTTATGGACACCGATAAACTCATCTTT
21	TRDV2	medium-sized	TRDJ3	TRDD3	CACDTVLGDTGMTWDTRQMFF	TGTGCCTGTGACACCGTACTGGGGGATACGGGGATGACCTGGGACACCCGACAGATGTTTTTC
23	TRDV1	large	TRDJ2	TRDD3	CALGELGGSYNVLGDPLTAQLFF	TGTGCTCTTGGGGAACTAGGGGGTTCCTACAACGTACTGGGGGATCCATTGACAGCACAACTCTTCTTT
19	TRDV2	few	TRDJ3	TRDD3	CACDTLGDSGSWDTRQMFF	TGTGCCTGTGACACCCTGGGGGATAGTGGCTCCTGGGACACCCGGCAGATGTTTTTC
15	TRDV2	large	TRDJ2	TRDD3	CACDPLLGDTAQLFF	TGTGCCTGTGACCCGTTACTGGGGGATACAGCACAACTCTTCTTT
19	TRDV2	large	TRDJ3	TRDD3	CACDTGGYASSWDTRQMFF	TGTGCCTGTGACACCGGGGGATACGCCAGCTCCTGGGACACCCGACAGATGTTTTTC
14	TRDV2	large	TRDJ1	NA	CACDFWGPGDKLIF	TGTGCCTGTGACTTTTGGGGGCCAGGCGATAAACTCATCTTT
20	TRDV2	large	TRDJ3	TRDD3	CACDTLIVGDSSWDTRQMFF	TGTGCCTGTGACACCCTAATCGTGGGGGACAGCTCCTGGGACACCCGACAGATGTTTTTC
14	TRDV2	medium-sized	TRDJ1	TRDD3	CACDTWGNTDKLIF	TGTGCCTGTGACACTTGGGGGAACACCGATAAACTCATCTTT
16	TRDV2	NA	TRDJ1	TRDD3	CACDSMTGGCTDKLIF	TGTGCCTGTGACAGCATGACTGGGGGATGCACCGATAAACTCATCTTT
19	TRDV2	few	TRDJ3	NA	CACDTAGPPLSWDTRQMFF	TGTGCCTGTGACACCGCGGGTCCTCCACTCTCCTGGGACACCCGACAGATGTTTTTC
20	TRDV2	large	TRDJ3	TRDD3	CACDTVYWGIGSWDTRQMFF	TGTGCCTGTGACACCGTCTACTGGGGGATCGGCTCCTGGGACACCCGACAGATGTTTTTC
18	TRDV2	medium-sized	TRDJ3	TRDD3	CACDKVLGDTWDTRQMFF	TGTGCCTGTGACAAAGTACTGGGGGATACCTGGGACACCCGACAGATGTTTTTC
19	TRDV2	medium-sized	TRDJ3	TRDD3	CACDTWGIPPGWDTRQMFF	TGTGCCTGTGACACCTGGGGGATACCCCCTGGTTGGGACACCCGACAGATGTTTTTC
16	TRDV2	NA	TRDJ3	TRDD3	CAWDTGGSWGTRQMFF	TGTGCCTGGGACACTGGGGGATCCTGGGGCACCCGACAGATGTTTTTC
18	TRDV2	few	TRDJ2	TRDD3	CACDGVGDRFASTAQPFF	TGTGCCTGTGACGGGGTGGGGGATCGATTCGCTTCGACAGCACAACCCTTCTTT